Presented here are 16 T cell receptor beta chains from one specimen sequenced in a study of blood T cell repertoires in COVID-19 (TCRdb year 2020). The library was produced with the immunoSEQ multiplex PCR assay. TCRdb took over this immuneACCESS table, retaining in-frame rearrangements with V and J assigned. Such tables are incomplete; in checked studies, under half of the missing clones stem from an unresolved V gene, and the remainder is unexplained. The sample has about 300,000 clones on record, more than 70% of them singletons. The leading ten clones occupy 5.5% to 7% of the sample. Sequenced input: peripheral blood. Every receptor here comes from a woman in her twenties or thirties who had recovered from COVID-19.

The V and J genes are TRBV7-2 and TRBJ2-5; 9 nucleotides agree with TRBD2. Germline V CDR1 and CDR2: SGHTA, FQGNSA. The length of the CDR3 is 17 residues. The ends lost 4 bases at V and 2 bases at J; junction bases unmatched: 11. In DNA, the CDR3 is TGTGCCAGCAGCTACCGGACTGGGCGGGGGGGTCAAGAGACCCAGTACTTC. Its translation is CASSYRTGRGGQETQYF. The variable domain in full, completed from reference TRBV7-2 and TRBJ2-5, reads GAGVSQSPSNKVTEKGKDVELRCDPISGHTALYWYRQSLGQGLEFLIYFQGNSAPDKSGLPSDRFSAERTGGSVSTLTIQRTQQEDSAVYLCASSYRTGRGGQETQYFGPGTRLLVL.

The chain couples TRBV6-6 to TRBJ2-2, with a weak D call TRBD2 (5 bases). The germline gives CDR1 MNHNY, CDR2 SVGAGI (reference sequence). This CDR3 region has 15 residues. V was shortened by 7 bases and J by 2 bases, with 14 bases between the two germline ends. The CDR3 reads CASINLEENTGELFF. CDR3 nucleotides: TGTGCCAGCATTAACCTGGAGGAAAACACCGGGGAGCTGTTTTTT.

This chain joins TRBV5-1 and TRBJ1-1; maybe TRBD1 (5 bases). CDR1 and CDR2 from the germline V gene are SGHRS and YFSETQ. The CDR3 consists of 14 residues. The ends were cut back, 3 bases at V and 6 bases at J, with 15 bases in the middle. CDR3 nucleotide sequence: TGCGCCAGCAGCTCCCGGTCCAGGGAACCTGAAGCTTTCTTT. Its protein is CASSSRSREPEAFF.

The chain couples TRBV29-1 to TRBJ1-2, with 8 bases aligning to TRBD1. Germline CDR1 is SQVTM and CDR2 is ANQGSEA. This CDR3 is 13 amino acids long. Trimming removed 2 bases from V and 7 bases from J; junction bases left unmatched: 6. CDR3 DNA sequence: TGCAGCGTTGAATACGGCAGGGGGCTTGGCTACACCTTC. It yields the protein CSVEYGRGLGYTF.

The V gene is TRBV18, the J gene TRBJ2-5, with D possibly matching TRBD2 (5 bases). Between the trimmed V and J ends, which lost 3 bases and 5 bases, there was a span of 13 bases. This CDR3 region has 14 residues. Germline assignment: CDR1 KGHSH and CDR2 LQKENI. Here the CDR3 reads CASSPRTETETQYF. In DNA form, the CDR3 reads TGTGCCAGCTCACCTCGGACTGAGACGGAGACCCAGTACTTC.

The chain couples TRBV18 to TRBJ1-2, with 11 positions matching TRBD1. Germline trimming cut 5 bases from V and 6 bases from J; bases unmatched to any gene: 14. CDR1 and CDR2 (germline): KGHSH, LQKENI. The CDR3 sequence is 17 residues long. The CDR3 sequence is CASSADRGLFLFDGYTF. The CDR3 DNA reads TGTGCCAGCTCAGCGGACAGGGGGCTTTTTTTGTTTGATGGCTACACCTTC.

This clone has just one count. The V and J genes are TRBV21-1 and TRBJ2-1; the DNA was not compared with TRBD2, the D call given in the table. TRBV21-1 is classified as a pseudogene. The CDR3 length is 11 residues. The CDR3 coding sequence is TGTGCCAGCAGCAAAGAGCTAGAGCAGTTCTTC. This sequence encodes CASSKELEQFF.

The V gene is TRBV18, the J gene TRBJ2-1; perhaps TRBD1 as D (6 bases). In germline, CDR1 is KGHSH, CDR2 LQKENI. CDR3 length equals 15 residues. V was shortened by 2 bases and J by 5 bases, with 13 bases between the two germline ends. Here the CDR3 DNA reads TGTGCCAGCTCACCATCCAGGGGTGGAAACAATGAGCAGTTCTTC. It specifies CASSPSRGGNNEQFF.

V and J are TRBV9 and TRBJ1-1; D is perhaps TRBD1 (6 bases). Deletions cut 4 bases from V and 3 bases from J, with 10 bases between. The length of the CDR3 is 13 residues. Germline loops: CDR1 SGDLS, CDR2 YYNGEE. The CDR3 spells CASSSRTDTEAFF. The CDR3 nucleotides read TGTGCCAGCAGCTCTCGGACAGACACTGAAGCTTTCTTT. Filled out from reference TRBV9 and TRBJ1-1, the complete variable domain reads DSGVTQTPKHLITATGQRVTLRCSPRSGDLSVYWYQQSLDQGLQFLIQYYNGEERAKGNILERFSAQQFPDLHSELNLSSLELGDSALYFCASSSRTDTEAFFGQGTRLTVV.

The gene calls are TRBV9 and TRBJ2-7, with 7 bases fitting TRBD1. Trimming cost V 0 bases and J 3 bases; bases outside gene matches: 9. The V gene's germline CDR1 is SGDLS and CDR2 YYNGEE. The CDR3 covers 16 residues. The CDR3 here is CASSVVPRDSNYEQYF. Here the CDR3 DNA reads TGTGCCAGCAGCGTAGTACCCCGGGACAGCAACTACGAGCAGTACTTC.

The chain couples TRBV5-1 to TRBJ1-1; D ambiguous. V shed 5 bases and J shed 4 bases, with 12 bases lying between them. CDR1 and CDR2 from the germline V gene are SGHRS and YFSETQ. The CDR3 spans 13 residues. As DNA, the CDR3 is TGCGCCAGCAGGGAAATGGAGGCCACTGAAGCTTTCTTT. This encodes CASREMEATEAFF.

The chain links TRBV12-3 or TRBV12-4 to TRBJ2-5; D unresolved. The CDR3 is 11 residues long. V gave up 3 bases and J gave up 9 bases, with 8 bases separating them. Written as DNA, the CDR3 is TGTGCCAGCAGTTTTGATATAGCCCAGTACTTC. Translated, it gives CASSFDIAQYF.

V and J are TRBV6-5 and TRBJ2-7; no clear D. V lost 0 bases and J lost 2, with 8 bases in between. Germline CDR1 reads MNHEY; CDR2 reads SVGAGI. The CDR3 totals 14 residues. The CDR3 DNA follows: TGTGCCAGCAGTTACTCGGCGGAGACCTACGAGCAGTACTTC. Encoded protein: CASSYSAETYEQYF.

The J gene is TRBJ1-5, the V gene TRBV28, with D unclear. Trimming removed 3 bases from V and 0 bases from J, with 18 bases in between. CDR1 MDHEN and CDR2 SYDVKM come from the germline V gene. The CDR3 is made up of 18 amino acids. The CDR3 sequence: CASSLDPRSGYSNQPQHF. In DNA form, the CDR3 reads TGTGCCAGCAGTTTGGACCCTAGGAGCGGATATAGCAATCAGCCCCAGCATTTT.

This clone was recorded a few times. The chain combines TRBV6-5 with TRBJ2-5; 13 bases are a match to TRBD2. CDR1 MNHEY and CDR2 SVGAGI come from the germline V gene. Trimming took 7 bases from V and 5 from J; bases not matched to a gene: 7. The CDR3 covers 15 residues. CDR3 protein: CASTQLAGGLETQYF. The CDR3 DNA sequence: TGTGCCAGCACCCAACTAGCGGGGGGGCTCGAGACCCAGTACTTC.

The chain links TRBV6-5 to TRBJ1-6, with 7 bases aligning to TRBD1. Germline V CDR1 and CDR2: MNHEY, SVGAGI. J lost 8 bases, V lost 7 bases, and 8 bases had no gene match. The CDR3 sequence is 14 residues long. CDR3 region: CASTDREMDSPLHF. Here the CDR3 DNA reads TGTGCCAGCACCGACAGGGAGATGGATTCACCCCTCCACTTT.